These T cell receptor beta chains were read from a single sample in a study of shared clonotypes between healthy human individuals. Clones were read by immunoSEQ multiplex PCR, and TCRdb kept only the in-frame ones, dropping some. Of more than 550,000 clones listed, under 95% are singletons. What was sequenced was naive CD8+ T cells sorted from blood. The receptors derive from a man younger than 45 in good health. Both conserved end residues are part of each CDR3. The D gene is left open where the match is weak. Size is omitted from some rows. Given values are once, few, many or a class for expanded clones.

-	TRBV19	TRBJ2-1	-	CASAAAQYNEQFF	TGTGCCAGCGCCGCGGCCCAGTACAATGAGCAGTTCTTC
-	TRBV5-1	TRBJ2-3	TRBD2	CASSLGLEGTDTQYF	TGCGCCAGCAGCCTCGGACTAGAAGGGACAGATACGCAGTATTTT
-	TRBV28	TRBJ2-7	-	CASSLPVIHDEQYF	TGTGCCAGCAGCCTACCGGTCATCCACGACGAGCAGTACTTC
-	TRBV29-1	TRBJ2-7	TRBD2	CSAIAGSTYEQYF	TGCAGCGCGATAGCGGGATCCACCTACGAGCAGTACTTC
-	TRBV2	TRBJ1-1	-	CASSEPGEAFF	TGTGCCAGCAGTGAACCCGGTGAAGCTTTCTTT
once	TRBV27	TRBJ2-1	-	CASSSSASYNEQFF	TGTGCCAGCAGTTCATCCGCCTCATACAATGAGCAGTTCTTC
-	TRBV7-6	TRBJ2-7	-	CASSLEPHEQYF	TGTGCCAGCAGCTTAGAGCCCCACGAGCAGTACTTC
few	TRBV28	TRBJ2-2	TRBD2	CASSLALAGTGELFF	TGTGCCAGCAGTTTGGCTCTAGCGGGGACCGGGGAGCTGTTTTTT
-	TRBV29-1	TRBJ2-3	TRBD1	CSVEDFTGGATDTQYF	TGCAGCGTTGAAGACTTTACAGGGGGCGCCACAGATACGCAGTATTTT
-	TRBV4-1	TRBJ2-1	TRBD2	CASSQLTSPDYNEQFF	TGCGCCAGCAGCCAGTTGACTAGCCCTGACTACAATGAGCAGTTCTTC
-	TRBV27	TRBJ2-5	TRBD2	CASSSLGLAGGETQYF	TGTGCCAGCAGTTCCTTGGGACTAGCGGGAGGAGAGACCCAGTACTTC
-	TRBV28	TRBJ2-2	-	CASNPTLTGELFF	TGTGCCAGCAATCCCACCCTCACCGGGGAGCTGTTTTTT
-	TRBV27	TRBJ2-7	-	CASRSLGSYEQYF	TGTGCCAGCAGATCCCTGGGGAGTTACGAGCAGTACTTC
-	TRBV4-3	TRBJ2-1	TRBD1	CASSHGQGFGNEQFF	TGCGCCAGCAGCCACGGACAGGGTTTTGGCAATGAGCAGTTCTTC